The following is a TCR beta chain sequence with its context. Its antigen is currently unknown. Germline CDR1 LGHDT, CDR2 YNNKEL (reference sequence). The CDR3 extends over 15 amino acids. J was trimmed by 2 bases and V by 6 bases; bases with no gene match: 8. This entry is derived from a study of T cell responses to AZD1222 COVID-19 vaccine. Study-wide points: White British people made up most donors, females outnumbered males, and clonal diversity was possibly underestimated. Dominant CD4 TCR responses targeted spike regions 160-218 and 743-854.

TCRdb's table, derived via immunoSEQ multiplex PCR, lists solely in-frame clones and lacks some. The profile shows tens of thousands of clones, more than 70% of them singletons. The chain recombines TRBV3-1 (or the pseudogene TRBV3-2) with TRBJ2-5; 8 bases fit TRBD1. The clonotype originates from an adult in good health. This specimen consisted of peripheral blood, obtained on day 0 of AZD1222 vaccination. CDR3 bases: TGTGCCAGCAGTTACAGGACAGGGCGGCAAGAGACCCAGTACTTC. Translated: CASSYRTGRQETQYF.